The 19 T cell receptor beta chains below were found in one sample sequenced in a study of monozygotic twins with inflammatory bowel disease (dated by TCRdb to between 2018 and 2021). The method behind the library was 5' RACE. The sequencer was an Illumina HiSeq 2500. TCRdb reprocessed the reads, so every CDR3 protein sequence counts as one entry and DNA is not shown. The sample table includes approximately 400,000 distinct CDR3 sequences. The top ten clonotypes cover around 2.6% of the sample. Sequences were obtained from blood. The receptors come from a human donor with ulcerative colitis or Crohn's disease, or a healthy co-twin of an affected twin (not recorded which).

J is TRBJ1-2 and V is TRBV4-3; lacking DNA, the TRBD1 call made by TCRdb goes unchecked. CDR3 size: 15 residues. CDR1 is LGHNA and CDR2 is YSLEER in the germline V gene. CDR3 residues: CASSLTPTENYGYTF.

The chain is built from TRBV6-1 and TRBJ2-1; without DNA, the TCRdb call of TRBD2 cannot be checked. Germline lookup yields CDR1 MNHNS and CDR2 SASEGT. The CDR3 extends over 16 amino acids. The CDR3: CASSVFGLAGGPGDPF.

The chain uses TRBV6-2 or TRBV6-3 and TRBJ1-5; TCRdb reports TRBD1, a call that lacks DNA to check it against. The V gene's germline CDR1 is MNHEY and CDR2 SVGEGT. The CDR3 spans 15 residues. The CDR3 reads CASRQLQTGEQPQHF.

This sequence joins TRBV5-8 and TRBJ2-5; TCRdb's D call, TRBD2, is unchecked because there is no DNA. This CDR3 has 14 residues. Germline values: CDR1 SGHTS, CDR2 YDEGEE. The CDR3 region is CASSLGRSGETQYF.

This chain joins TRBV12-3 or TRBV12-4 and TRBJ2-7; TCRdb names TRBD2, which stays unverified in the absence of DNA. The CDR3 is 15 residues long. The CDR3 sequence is CASIKTSGGAYEQYF.

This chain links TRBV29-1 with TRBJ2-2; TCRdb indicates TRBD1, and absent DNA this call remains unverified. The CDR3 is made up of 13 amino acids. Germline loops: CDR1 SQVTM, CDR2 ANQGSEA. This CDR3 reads CSVLGHNTGELFF.

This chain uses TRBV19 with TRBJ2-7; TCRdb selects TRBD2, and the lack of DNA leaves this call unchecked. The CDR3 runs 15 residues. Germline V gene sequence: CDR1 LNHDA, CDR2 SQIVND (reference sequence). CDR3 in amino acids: CASSISLAGDYEQYF.

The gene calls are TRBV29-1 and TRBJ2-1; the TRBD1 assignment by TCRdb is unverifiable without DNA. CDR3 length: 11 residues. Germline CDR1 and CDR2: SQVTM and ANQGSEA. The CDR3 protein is CSVGQGNEQFF.

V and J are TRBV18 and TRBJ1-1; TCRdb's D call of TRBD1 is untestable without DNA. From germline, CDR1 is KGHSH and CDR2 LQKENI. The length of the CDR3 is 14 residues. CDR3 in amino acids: CASSPLSGNTEAFF.

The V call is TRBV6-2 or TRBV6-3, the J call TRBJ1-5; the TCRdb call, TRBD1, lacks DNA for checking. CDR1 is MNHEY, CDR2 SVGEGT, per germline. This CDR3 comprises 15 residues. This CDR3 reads CASSYLAGFDQPQHF.

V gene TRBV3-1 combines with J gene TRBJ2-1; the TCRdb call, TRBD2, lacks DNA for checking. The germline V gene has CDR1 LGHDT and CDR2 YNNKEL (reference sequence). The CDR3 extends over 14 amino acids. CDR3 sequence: CASSQAVGRDEQFF.

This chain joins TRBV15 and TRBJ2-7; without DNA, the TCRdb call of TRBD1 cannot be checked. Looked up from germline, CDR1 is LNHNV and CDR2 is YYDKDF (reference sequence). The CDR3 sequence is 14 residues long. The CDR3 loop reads CATSTTGESYEQYF.

This CDR3 reads CSALKTRNTEAFF. The chain is built from TRBV29-1 and TRBJ1-1. The CDR3 spans 13 residues. Germline V gene lookup returns CDR1 SQVTM and CDR2 ANQGSEA.

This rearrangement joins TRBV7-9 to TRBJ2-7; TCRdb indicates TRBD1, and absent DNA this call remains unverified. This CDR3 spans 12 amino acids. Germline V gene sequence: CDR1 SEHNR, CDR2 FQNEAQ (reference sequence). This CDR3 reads CASSPLGPEQYF.

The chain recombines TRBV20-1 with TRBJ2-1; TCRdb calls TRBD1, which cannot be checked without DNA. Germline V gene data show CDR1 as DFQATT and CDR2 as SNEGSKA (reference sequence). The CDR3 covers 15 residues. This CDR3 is CSARDPRRSWDEQFF.

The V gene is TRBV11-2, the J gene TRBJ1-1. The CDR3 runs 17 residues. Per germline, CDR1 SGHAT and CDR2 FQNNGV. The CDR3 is CASSLAAGSLMNTEAFF.

CDR3 sequence: CASSSLAGGSGEQFF. The rearrangement links TRBV7-9 to TRBJ2-1; checking the TCRdb D call of TRBD2 is not possible without DNA. The CDR3 loop spans 15 amino acids. CDR1 is SEHNR, CDR2 FQNEAQ, per germline (reference sequence).

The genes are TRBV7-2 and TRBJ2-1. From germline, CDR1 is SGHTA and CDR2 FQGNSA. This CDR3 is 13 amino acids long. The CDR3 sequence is CASSLQAYNEQFF.

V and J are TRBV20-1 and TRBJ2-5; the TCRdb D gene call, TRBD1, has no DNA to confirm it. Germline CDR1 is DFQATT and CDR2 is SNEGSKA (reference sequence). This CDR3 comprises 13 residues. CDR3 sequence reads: CSAREGVATTQYF.